This T cell receptor beta chain was retrieved from a study of spatial heterogeneity in lung cancer. Ten or more counts support this clonotype. Antigen unknown. Whole-study results and caveats: Counts of expanded alpha and beta TCRs within tumors tracked the tumor nonsynonymous mutation count. Regional and ubiquitous nonsynonymous mutations were tracked by counts of regional and ubiquitous expanded TCRs, respectively.

TCRdb recomputed calls from the 5' RACE reads with MiXCR, one row per CDR3 protein. The profile shows several thousand distinct CDR3 sequences, roughly 8.8% of them singletons. The time point is: sample taken at primary tumor resection. The germline V gene has CDR1 LGHDT and CDR2 YNNKEL (reference sequence). The CDR3 consists of 16 residues. Trimming left V 1 base short and J 0 bases short, with 12 bases between. Source: lung tumor tissue, taken at surgery. The gene calls are TRBV3-1 and TRBJ1-1; D is unresolved. This receptor was taken from a male donor with early-stage non-small cell lung cancer. CDR3 loop: CASSQGVRAMNTEAFF. The CDR3 DNA follows: TGTGCCAGCAGCCAAGGGGTAAGGGCAATGAACACTGAAGCTTTCTTT.